The TCR beta chain described here comes from a study of cytomegalovirus exposure and HLA in healthy donors. Amplification used 60 Vbeta primers and 13 Jbeta primers. The method was immunoSEQ multiplex PCR; TCRdb's version includes in-frame clones alone and lacks a portion of them. The table lists about 190,000 clones, about four fifths of them singletons, with over 1.5% in the top ten. Per germline, CDR1 SGHTA and CDR2 FQGNSA. The V gene end was trimmed by 5 bases and the J gene end by 7 bases; junction bases not matched to a gene: 11. This CDR3 has 16 residues. The chain couples TRBV7-2 to TRBJ2-3; 11 bases are a match to TRBD2. This clonotype was obtained from a man over 45 in good health and CMV-seronegative. The sequenced material came from PBMCs. CDR3 bases: TGTGCCAGCAGCAGACCGACTAGCGGGATCGTTCATACGCAGTATTTT. Its translation: CASSRPTSGIVHTQYF.